The clone carrying this TCR beta chain occurred many times. This CDR3 is built from 12 residues. V lost 5 bases to trimming and J lost 1 base, with 5 bases between them. The germline V gene encodes CDR1 MNHEY and CDR2 SVGAGI. TCRdb reanalysed the RT-PCR reads using MiXCR and keeps one entry per CDR3 protein. The sample lists hundreds of thousands of distinct CDR3 sequences, 14% occurring once. Sequenced sample: memory CD4+ T cells from blood. J is TRBJ2-5 and V is TRBV6-5; D gene ambiguous. This receptor was obtained from a female donor in good health, serving as a healthy control. This chain's CDR3 is CASSRPQETQYF. DNA for the CDR3: TGTGCCAGCAGTCGACCCCAAGAGACCCAGTACTTC.